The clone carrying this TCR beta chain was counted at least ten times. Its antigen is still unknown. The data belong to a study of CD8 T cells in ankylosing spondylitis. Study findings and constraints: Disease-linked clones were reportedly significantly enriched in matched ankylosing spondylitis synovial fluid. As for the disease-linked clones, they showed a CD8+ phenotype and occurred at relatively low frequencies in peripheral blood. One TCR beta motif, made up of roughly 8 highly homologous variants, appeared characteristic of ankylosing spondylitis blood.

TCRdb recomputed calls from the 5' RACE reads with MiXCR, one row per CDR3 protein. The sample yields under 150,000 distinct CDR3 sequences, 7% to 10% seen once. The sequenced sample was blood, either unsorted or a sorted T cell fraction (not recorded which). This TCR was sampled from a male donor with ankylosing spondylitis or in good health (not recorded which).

Here the CDR3 reads CASSLARTGDTQYF. CDR3 DNA sequence: TGTGCCAGCAGCTTAGCCAGGACAGGGGATACGCAGTATTTT. This sequence joins TRBV7-2 and TRBJ2-3, with 8 bases aligning to TRBD1. J was trimmed by 6 bases and V by 0 bases; bases with no gene match: 2. CDR3 length: 14 amino acids. Germline CDR1 reads SGHTA; CDR2 reads FQGNSA.